This TCR beta chain was sequenced in a study of blood T cell repertoires in COVID-19. Only in-frame clones appear in the TCRdb table, and some are missing; sequencing was by immunoSEQ multiplex PCR. The data hold roughly 250,000 clones, with approximately 90% observed a single time. All enrollees were roughly 18 to 100 years old and from roughly 22 US areas. Researchers sorted participants into cohorts using their self-reported clinical history. Exposed enrollees encountered a COVID-19 case at some point within 2 weeks before study entry. Sequenced material: PBMCs or T cells enriched from blood (not recorded which). This TCR was recovered from a man aged 45-65 years who had been exposed to COVID-19.

The CDR3 nucleotides are TGTGCCAGCAGTTTACGTCGGACAGGGGGCTTGAACACCGGGGAGCTGTTTTTT. It yields the protein CASSLRRTGGLNTGELFF. The chain couples TRBV27 to TRBJ2-2; 11 nucleotides agree with TRBD1. This CDR3 comprises 18 residues. V shed 2 bases and J 1 base; nucleotides not matched to a gene: 6. Germline CDR1 MNHEY, CDR2 SMNVEV (reference sequence).